A single sample gave rise to the 14 T cell receptor beta chains below, sequenced in a study of CD8 T cells in Susac syndrome (dated by TCRdb to the late 2010s). The protocol used for the library was the immunoSEQ multiplex PCR assay. RNA was extracted with the RNeasy kit and about 0.5 to 1 ug was reverse transcribed using random hexamers. TCRdb reprocessing: public reads trimmed at Q25 with fastp, clones called with MiXCR, in-frame beta chains kept. Here each entry gathers all rows of one CDR3 protein and keeps the most common genes and DNA. Within this sample are about 110,000 distinct CDR3 sequences, with approximately 94% of them counted one time only. The biggest ten clones account for 0.41% of the sample. The sequenced material came from CD8+ T cells from PBMCs. These TCRs come from a human donor with Susac syndrome.

CDR3: CASSTGPGVETQYF. CDR3 in DNA: TGTGCCAGCAGTACGGGGCCCGGGGTGGAGACCCAGTACTTC. The chain carries TRBV5-6 and TRBJ2-5, with D tentatively TRBD1 or TRBD2 (5 bases each). This CDR3 contains 14 residues. The ends were cut back, 5 bases at V and 5 bases at J, with 16 bases in the middle. Germline values: CDR1 SGHDT, CDR2 YYEEEE. The variable domain in full, with the rest retrieved from reference TRBV5-6 and TRBJ2-5, is DAGVTQSPTHLIKTRGQQVTLRCSPKSGHDTVSWYQQALGQGPQFIFQYYEEEERQRGNFPDRFSGHQFPNYSSELNVNALLLGDSALYLCASSTGPGVETQYFGPGTRLLVL.

This chain links TRBV29-1 with TRBJ2-7, with D possibly called TRBD1 or TRBD2 (5 bases each). This CDR3 contains 13 residues. Germline values: CDR1 SQVTM, CDR2 ANQGSEA. V was trimmed by 6 bases and J by 4 bases, leaving 16 bases between them. CDR3 protein: CSVRGSGRYEQYF. Here the CDR3 DNA reads TGCAGCGTGAGGGGATCGGGGCGGTACGAGCAGTACTTC.

The rearrangement joins TRBV9 to TRBJ2-4; D is tentatively TRBD1 or TRBD2 (6 bases each). This CDR3 has 14 residues. Trimming left V 3 bases short and J 7 bases short, with 14 bases between. Germline CDR1 SGDLS, CDR2 YYNGEE. For the CDR3, the DNA is TGTGCCAGCAGCGGGGGGGCCGGGTCGAACATTCAGTACTTC. This translates into CASSGGAGSNIQYF.

The chain employs TRBV27 and TRBJ2-1; weak D call: TRBD2 (6 bases). This CDR3 region has 13 residues. Trimming removed 4 bases at V and 6 bases at J, with 10 bases between. CDR1 and CDR2 from the germline V gene are MNHEY and SMNVEV (reference sequence). In DNA form, the CDR3 reads TGTGCCAGCAGTTATGGGAGGATCAATGAGCAGTTCTTC. It yields the protein CASSYGRINEQFF.

The CDR3 coding sequence is TGTGCCAGCAGCGGAGACGGAGAGACCCAGTACTTC. It is translated as CASSGDGETQYF. V usage is TRBV7-9 and J usage is TRBJ2-5; D uncertain. The CDR3 is 12 amino acids. Germline values: CDR1 SEHNR, CDR2 FQNEAQ (reference sequence). V lost 5 bases and J 4 bases, leaving 8 bases between the germline ends.

The genes are TRBV3-1 and TRBJ1-2; possibly TRBD1 for D (6 bases). The CDR3 length is 15 residues. The germline V and J ends were trimmed by 4 bases and 8 bases, with 20 bases remaining between them. Germline loops: CDR1 LGHDT, CDR2 YNNKEL (reference sequence). The chain's CDR3 is CASSRKQGLAPGYTF. CDR3 bases: TGTGCCAGCAGCCGCAAACAGGGCTTAGCTCCAGGCTACACCTTC.

In its sample, this clonotype was seen once. This sequence joins TRBV27 and TRBJ2-7; TRBD1 or TRBD2 may be the D gene (5 bases each). Germline CDR1 MNHEY, CDR2 SMNVEV (reference sequence). The CDR3 is 13 residues long. V dropped 3 bases and J dropped 2 bases, with 8 bases sitting between them. The CDR3 sequence is CASSLGDAYEQYF. In DNA, the CDR3 is TGTGCCAGCAGTTTGGGGGACGCCTACGAGCAGTACTTC.

V is TRBV9 and J is TRBJ1-1, with D perhaps TRBD1 (5 bases). Per the germline V gene, CDR1 is SGDLS and CDR2 is YYNGEE. CDR3 size: 14 residues. Trimming took 0 bases from V and 5 from J, leaving 11 bases between them. The CDR3 sequence: CASSVVEGRTEAFF. In nucleotides, the CDR3 is TGTGCCAGCAGCGTAGTCGAGGGGCGTACTGAAGCTTTCTTT.

The rearrangement links TRBV29-1 to TRBJ2-2, with a tentative D call TRBD2 (5 bases). The ends were cut back, 3 bases at V and 5 bases at J, with 7 bases in the middle. The CDR3 extends over 12 amino acids. Germline V gene data show CDR1 as SQVTM and CDR2 as ANQGSEA. The CDR3 spells CSVDRETGELFF. The CDR3 nucleotides are TGCAGCGTTGATAGGGAGACCGGGGAGCTGTTTTTT.

The gene calls are TRBV20-1 and TRBJ1-2; the match to TRBD1 covers 7 bases. CDR3 length: 18 residues. After removal of 0 bases from V and 0 bases from J, the junction contained 13 bases not matched to a gene. CDR1 is DFQATT and CDR2 is SNEGSKA in the germline V gene (reference sequence). Here the CDR3 reads CSARDQFGQDLTNYGYTF. The CDR3 region has the DNA TGCAGTGCTAGAGATCAGTTTGGACAGGACCTTACTAACTATGGCTACACCTTC.

This clonotype was seen just once. V gene TRBV9 combines with J gene TRBJ1-5; D is undetermined. Germline CDR1 SGDLS, CDR2 YYNGEE. The length of the CDR3 is 14 residues. The germline V and J ends were trimmed by 3 bases and 0 bases, with 7 bases remaining between them. CDR3 in DNA: TGTGCCAGCAGCGCGGGGAATAGCAATCAGCCCCAGCATTTT. Translation gives CASSAGNSNQPQHF.

The chain couples TRBV12-3 or TRBV12-4 to TRBJ2-7; no firm D call. CDR3 size: 14 residues. V lost 6 bases to trimming and J lost 4 bases, with 16 bases between them. The CDR3 nucleotides read TGTGCCAGCAGGTCACACCGCTACCCTTACGAGCAGTACTTC. Translating gives CASRSHRYPYEQYF.

The chain uses TRBV24-1 and TRBJ2-1; the D is unclear. Germline CDR1 and CDR2: KGHDR and SFDVKD. This CDR3 comprises 14 residues. The V end was cut by 3 bases, the J end by 1 base, with 6 bases between. The CDR3 DNA is TGTGCCACCAGTGATGAGTCGTCCTACAATGAGCAGTTCTTC. Its protein product is CATSDESSYNEQFF.

In DNA, the CDR3 is TGCGCCAGCAGCCCGGGGACAGGGGAGAATTCACCCCTCCACTTT. It translates to CASSPGTGENSPLHF. The chain has TRBV4-3 and TRBJ1-6; the match to TRBD1 covers 10 bases. V was clipped by 4 bases and J by 7 bases; unmatched bases: 4. This CDR3 spans 15 amino acids. Germline V gives CDR1 LGHNA, CDR2 YSLEER.